Listed here is a single T cell receptor (beta chain). V lost 2 bases, J lost 5 bases, and 16 bases lay in between. Germline V gives CDR1 SGHKS, CDR2 YYEKEE (reference sequence). The CDR3 spans 15 residues. The data derive from a study of control samples from healthy donors and cancer patients. This table comes from immunoSEQ multiplex PCR, and its TCRdb copy is limited to in-frame clones, with some not included. Of 75,000 to 95,000 clones in the sample, 70% to 90% were seen once. The sample taken for sequencing was blood. The chain links TRBV5-5 to TRBJ1-2; D is possibly TRBD1 (6 bases). This clonotype was obtained from a woman aged 50 to 60 in good health. The CDR3 DNA reads as TGTGCCAGCAGCTTCTCGTTAGGGGGGGATTATGGCTACACCTTC. Its translation is CASSFSLGGDYGYTF.